These 2 T cell receptor beta chains were sequenced from one sample in a study of T-cell reconstitution after alpha-beta-depleted transplantation in children. Construction of the TCRbeta library involved unique molecular identifiers. TCRdb passed the PCR reads through MiXCR, listing each CDR3 protein once. The sample shows about 610,000 distinct CDR3 sequences, more than 20% of them seen only once. Sample: PBMCs, taken before TCRalphabeta/CD19-depleted stem cell transplant. The receptors shown here come from a boy under two years old with Wiskott-Aldrich syndrome, due to receive a stem cell transplant.

The rearrangement uses TRBV27 and TRBJ1-6, with a possible D match to TRBD1 (6 bases). V was shortened by 7 bases and J by 6 bases, with 13 bases between the two germline ends. The CDR3 runs 14 residues. The V gene's germline CDR1 is MNHEY and CDR2 SMNVEV (reference sequence). The CDR3 nucleotides read TGTGCCAGCAACGGCGGCAGGGGTAATTCACCCCTCCACTTT. Encoded protein: CASNGGRGNSPLHF.

The chain links TRBV29-1 to TRBJ2-3; possible D gene TRBD2, 5 bases. CDR1 and CDR2 from the germline V gene are SQVTM and ANQGSEA. V was clipped by 6 bases and J by 1 base, with 14 bases between them. This CDR3 spans 14 amino acids. The CDR3 DNA reads as TGCAGCGTCGATGAGCGGACCCGCACAGATACGCAGTATTTT. It encodes CSVDERTRTDTQYF.